These 19 T cell receptor beta chains came from one sample sequenced in a study of control samples from healthy donors and cancer patients. Clones were sequenced by immunoSEQ multiplex PCR, and TCRdb holds only the in-frame ones, with some missing. The table shows 65,000 to 100,000 clones, with 90% to 95% occurring only once. Material for sequencing was blood. The receptors originated from a man aged 45 to 65 in good health.

The V gene is TRBV27, the J gene TRBJ1-6, with D uncertain. The CDR3 is 13 residues long. Trimming pared 2 bases from V and 6 bases from J, leaving 5 bases between. Germline V CDR1 and CDR2: MNHEY, SMNVEV (reference sequence). The CDR3 here is CASSLGFNSPLHF. The CDR3 coding sequence is TGTGCCAGCAGTTTAGGATTTAATTCACCCCTCCACTTT.

The chain has TRBV19 and TRBJ1-1; D not resolved. The CDR3 runs to 13 residues. V lost 3 bases, J lost 5 bases, and 10 bases lay in between. The V gene's germline CDR1 is LNHDA and CDR2 SQIVND (reference sequence). The CDR3 here is CASSIQPGTEAFF. Here the CDR3 DNA reads TGTGCCAGTAGTATCCAACCCGGGACTGAAGCTTTCTTT.

This chain's CDR3 is CSGTGQHYEQYF. The CDR3 DNA is TGCAGCGGAACGGGACAGCACTACGAGCAGTACTTC. V usage is TRBV29-1 and J usage is TRBJ2-7; 7 nucleotides align to TRBD1. The CDR3 runs to 12 residues. The ends lost 7 bases at V and 3 bases at J; junction bases unmatched: 6. Germline lookup yields CDR1 SQVTM and CDR2 ANQGSEA.

There are a few counts of this clone. The chain combines TRBV5-1 with TRBJ1-1, with D possibly TRBD1 on 5 matching bases. V lost 4 bases, J lost 4 bases, and 5 bases lay in between. The germline CDR1 and CDR2 sequences are SGHRS and YFSETQ. CDR3 size: 11 residues. The CDR3 region has the DNA TGCGCCAGCAGCCAGGGCACTGAAGCTTTCTTT. Encoded protein: CASSQGTEAFF.

V usage is TRBV6-2 or TRBV6-3 and J usage is TRBJ1-1; D unresolved. Germline lookup yields CDR1 MNHEY and CDR2 SVGEGT. CDR3 length: 14 amino acids. V lost 4 bases and J lost 1, with 10 bases in between. Here the CDR3 reads CASSSWTGNTEAFF. CDR3 coding DNA: TGTGCCAGCAGTTCCTGGACGGGGAACACTGAAGCTTTCTTT.

The chain couples TRBV3-1 (or the pseudogene TRBV3-2) to TRBJ1-3, with a weak D call TRBD1 (5 bases). The germline gives CDR1 LGHDT, CDR2 YNNKEL (reference sequence). The CDR3 contains 13 residues. The ends were cut back, 4 bases at V and 4 bases at J, with 8 bases in the middle. CDR3 region: CASSPRQGNTIYF. The CDR3 nucleotides are TGTGCCAGCAGCCCCCGACAGGGAAACACCATATATTTT.

The J gene is TRBJ1-1, the V gene TRBV12-5; D is unresolved. V was cut by 7 bases and J by 0 bases, with 12 bases left in between. The CDR3 contains 14 residues. Germline V gene sequence: CDR1 LGHNT, CDR2 FRNRAP. This CDR3 is CASALESLNTEAFF. DNA for the CDR3: TGTGCTAGTGCCTTGGAAAGTTTGAACACTGAAGCTTTCTTT.

CDR3: CASSPTADIVRLFF. As DNA, the CDR3 is TGTGCCAGCAGCCCTACGGCAGATATCGTTCGACTGTTTTTT. This chain links TRBV27 with TRBJ1-4; D remains ambiguous. CDR3 length: 14 amino acids. Germline CDR1 MNHEY, CDR2 SMNVEV (reference sequence). Trimming shortened V by 6 bases and J by 13 bases, and 21 bases separated the two germline ends.

CDR3 nucleotide sequence: TGTGCCACCAGCAGAGGCGGTCAAATCAGGGGACGCTACACCTTC. Translated, it gives CATSRGGQIRGRYTF. The chain joins TRBV15 to TRBJ1-2; TRBD1 might be the D (6 bases). The CDR3 has 15 residues. V lost 1 base and J lost 9, with 18 bases in between. Germline V CDR1 and CDR2: LNHNV, YYDKDF (reference sequence).

V gene TRBV5-1 combines with J gene TRBJ2-1; D gene unclear. Trimming removed 4 bases at V and 1 base at J, with 9 bases between. The V gene's germline CDR1 is SGHRS and CDR2 YFSETQ. This CDR3 is built from 14 residues. DNA for the CDR3: TGCGCCAGCAGCATGGAGAGGTCCTACAATGAGCAGTTCTTC. Encoded protein: CASSMERSYNEQFF.

In the case of this clone: The same CDR3 arises from other DNA sequences in this sample as well. The chain combines TRBV19 with TRBJ1-3; no reliable D call. CDR1 and CDR2 from the germline V gene are LNHDA and SQIVND (reference sequence). V was trimmed by 4 bases and J by 0 bases, leaving 1 base between them. The length of the CDR3 is 12 residues. The CDR3 here is CASSTSGNTIYF. The CDR3 bases are TGTGCCAGTAGTACCTCTGGAAACACCATATATTTT.

As regards this clone: Other DNA variants within this sample encode the same CDR3. The chain combines TRBV6-2 or TRBV6-3 with TRBJ2-7; D may be TRBD1 (6 bases). V was cut by 6 bases and J by 5 bases, with 14 bases left in between. Germline CDR1 reads MNHEY; CDR2 reads SVGEGT. The CDR3 covers 13 residues. The CDR3 coding sequence is TGTGCCAGCAGCAGGGGTAGAGGTCACGAGCAGTACTTC. Translation gives CASSRGRGHEQYF.

CDR3 coding DNA: TGCGCCAGCAGCGGACGGACTAGCGGGGGTAACAATGAGCAGTTCTTC. Its protein product is CASSGRTSGGNNEQFF. This chain joins TRBV5-1 and TRBJ2-1; TRBD2 aligns across 13 bases. Looked up from germline, CDR1 is SGHRS and CDR2 is YFSETQ. The CDR3 runs to 16 residues. V lost 4 bases and J lost 5; bases outside the gene matches: 6.

The rearrangement joins TRBV6-5 to TRBJ2-7; TRBD1 matches at 11 bases. The CDR3 runs to 15 residues. V gave up 2 bases and J gave up 2 bases; unmatched junction bases: 2. The germline V gene has CDR1 MNHEY and CDR2 SVGAGI. The CDR3 sequence is CASSYRDRGAYEQYF. The CDR3 DNA follows: TGTGCCAGCAGTTACCGGGACAGGGGGGCCTACGAGCAGTACTTC.

This clone was recorded a few times. The chain uses TRBV20-1 and TRBJ2-7; TRBD2 might be the D (5 bases). Trimming pared 6 bases from V and 6 bases from J, leaving 12 bases between. The length of the CDR3 is 11 residues. Germline lookup yields CDR1 DFQATT and CDR2 SNEGSKA (reference sequence). The CDR3 DNA reads TGCAGTGCCCTGAGAGGGCGCGAGCAGTACTTC. It yields the protein CSALRGREQYF.

This rearrangement joins TRBV24-1 to TRBJ1-1; D gene uncertain. The CDR3 totals 13 residues. V lost 6 bases, J lost 5 bases, and 12 bases lay in between. Germline V gene data show CDR1 as KGHDR and CDR2 as SFDVKD. CDR3 loop: CATSLGGGTEAFF. The CDR3 DNA follows: TGTGCCACCAGTCTGGGCGGAGGGACTGAAGCTTTCTTT.

V gene TRBV3-1 (or the pseudogene TRBV3-2) combines with J gene TRBJ2-2, with 8 bases fitting TRBD2. Looked up from germline, CDR1 is LGHDT and CDR2 is YNNKEL (reference sequence). J gave up 7 bases and V 6 bases, and 13 bases lay outside the gene matches. The CDR3 length is 16 residues. The CDR3 coding sequence is TGTGCCAGCAGTACGAGCCGGGGGGGGCGAGGCGGGGAGCTGTTTTTT. This codes for CASSTSRGGRGGELFF.

This clone was found a few times. The J gene is TRBJ1-6, the V gene TRBV27; 10 nucleotides agree with TRBD1. Germline V CDR1 and CDR2: MNHEY, SMNVEV (reference sequence). The ends lost 5 bases at V and 9 bases at J; junction bases unmatched: 4. This CDR3 has 14 amino acids. This CDR3 reads CASSDRGRISPLHF. DNA for the CDR3: TGTGCCAGCAGTGACAGGGGGCGTATTTCACCCCTCCACTTT.

This clone turned up a few times. This chain joins TRBV10-3 and TRBJ1-3; TRBD1 aligns across 9 bases. Trimming cost V 6 bases and J 2 bases; bases outside gene matches: 8. From germline, CDR1 is ENHRY and CDR2 SYGVKD. CDR3 size: 16 residues. In DNA, the CDR3 is TGTGCCATCAGCACCACAGGGGGCAGCCCTGGAAACACCATATATTTT. Its translation: CAISTTGGSPGNTIYF.